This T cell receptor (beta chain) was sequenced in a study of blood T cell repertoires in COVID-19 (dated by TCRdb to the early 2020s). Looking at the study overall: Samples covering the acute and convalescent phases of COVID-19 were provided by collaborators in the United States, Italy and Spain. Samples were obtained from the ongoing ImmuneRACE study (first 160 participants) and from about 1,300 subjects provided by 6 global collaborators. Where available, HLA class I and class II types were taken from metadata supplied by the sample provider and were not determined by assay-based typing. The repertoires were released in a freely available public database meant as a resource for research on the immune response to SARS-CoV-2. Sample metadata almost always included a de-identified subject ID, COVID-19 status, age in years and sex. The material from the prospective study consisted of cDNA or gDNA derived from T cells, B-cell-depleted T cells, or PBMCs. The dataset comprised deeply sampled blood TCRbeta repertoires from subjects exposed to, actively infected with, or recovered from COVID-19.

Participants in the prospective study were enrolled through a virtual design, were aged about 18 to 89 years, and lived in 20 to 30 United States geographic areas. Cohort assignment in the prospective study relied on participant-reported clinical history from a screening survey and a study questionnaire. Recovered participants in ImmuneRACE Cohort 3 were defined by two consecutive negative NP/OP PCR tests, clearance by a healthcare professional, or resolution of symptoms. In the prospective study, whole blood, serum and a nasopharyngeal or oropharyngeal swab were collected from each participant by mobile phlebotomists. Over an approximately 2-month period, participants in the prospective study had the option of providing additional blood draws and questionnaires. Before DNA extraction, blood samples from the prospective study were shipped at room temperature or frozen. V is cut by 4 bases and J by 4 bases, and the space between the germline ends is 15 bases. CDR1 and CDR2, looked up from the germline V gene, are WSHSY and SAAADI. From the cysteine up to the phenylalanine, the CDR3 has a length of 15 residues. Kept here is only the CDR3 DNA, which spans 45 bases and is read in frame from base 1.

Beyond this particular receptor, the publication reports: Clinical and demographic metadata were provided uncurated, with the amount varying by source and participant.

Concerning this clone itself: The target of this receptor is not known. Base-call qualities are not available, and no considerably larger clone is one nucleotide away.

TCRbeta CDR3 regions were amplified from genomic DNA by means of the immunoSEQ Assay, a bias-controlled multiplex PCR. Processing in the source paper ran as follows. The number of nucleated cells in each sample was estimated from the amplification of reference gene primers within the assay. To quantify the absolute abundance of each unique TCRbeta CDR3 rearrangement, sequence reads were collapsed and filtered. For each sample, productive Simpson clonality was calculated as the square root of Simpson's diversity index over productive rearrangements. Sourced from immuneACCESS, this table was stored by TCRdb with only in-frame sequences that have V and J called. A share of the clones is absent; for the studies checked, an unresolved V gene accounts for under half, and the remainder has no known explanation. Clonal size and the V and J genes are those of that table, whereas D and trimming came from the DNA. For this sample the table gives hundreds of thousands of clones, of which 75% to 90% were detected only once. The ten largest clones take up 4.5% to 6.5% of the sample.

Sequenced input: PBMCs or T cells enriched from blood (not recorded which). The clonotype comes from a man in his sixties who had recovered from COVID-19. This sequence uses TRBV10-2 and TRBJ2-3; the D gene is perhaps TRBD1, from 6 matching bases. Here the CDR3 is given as CASSAWAGVPDTQYF. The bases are TGCGCCAGCAGTGCTTGGGCAGGGGTCCCAGATACGCAGTATTTT.